Here is one T cell receptor beta chain with its context. As yet, its antigen is unknown. No patient had autoimmune disease or received systemic immunosuppression. The germline CDR1 and CDR2 sequences are SGHRS and YFSETQ. The CDR3 has 13 amino acids. Deletions cut 5 bases from V and 1 base from J, with 8 bases between. The data were taken from a study of OX40 agonist ivuxolimab in advanced cancers. Study findings and constraints: Expanded clones were, on average, more numerous in CD8+ T cells than in CD4+.

Libraries were prepared by immunoSEQ multiplex PCR; TCRdb keeps only in-frame clonotypes and omits some of them. This table has over 70,000 clones, roughly nine tenths appearing once. The sequence came from an adult with an advanced solid tumor such as melanoma, head and neck, liver or kidney cancer. The chain employs TRBV5-1 and TRBJ2-3; D uncertain. Sequenced material: CD4+ or CD8+ T cells sorted from blood, taken in a trial of the OX40 agonist ivuxolimab. Written as DNA, the CDR3 is TGCGCCAGCAGTGAGCAAGGCACAGATACGCAGTATTTT. Amino acid sequence: CASSEQGTDTQYF.